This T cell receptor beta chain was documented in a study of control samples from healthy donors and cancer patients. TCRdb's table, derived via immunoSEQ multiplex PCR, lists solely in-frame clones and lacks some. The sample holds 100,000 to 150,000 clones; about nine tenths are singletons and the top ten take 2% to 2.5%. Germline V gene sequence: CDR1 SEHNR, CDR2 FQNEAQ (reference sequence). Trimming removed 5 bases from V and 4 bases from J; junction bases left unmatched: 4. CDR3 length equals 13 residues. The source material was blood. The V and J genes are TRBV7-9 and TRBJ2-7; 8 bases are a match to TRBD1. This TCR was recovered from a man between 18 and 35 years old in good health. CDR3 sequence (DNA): TGTGCCAGCAGCGTGGACAGGGAATACGAGCAGTACTTC. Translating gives CASSVDREYEQYF.